The clone carrying this T cell receptor (beta chain) was seen a few times. CDR3 length: 15 residues. CDR1 is DFQATT and CDR2 is SNEGSKA in the germline V gene (reference sequence). After removal of 6 bases from V and 6 bases from J, the junction contained 11 bases not matched to a gene. This sample was included in a study of T-cell reconstitution after alpha-beta-depleted transplantation in children. Unique molecular identifiers were used in preparing the TCRbeta library. TCRdb reprocessed the PCR reads with MiXCR, giving one entry per CDR3 protein. The table shows about 610,000 distinct CDR3 sequences, with about 10% occurring only once.

This chain links TRBV20-1 with TRBJ2-1; 10 bases match TRBD1. This sample comprised PBMCs from the stem cell graft donor, obtained from the stem cell graft. The receptor was derived from a human donor who donated a stem cell graft to a child with acute myeloid leukemia. The CDR3 DNA follows: TGCAGTGCCACTAGACCCGGGACAGGGGTCAATGAGCAGTTCTTC. It codes for CSATRPGTGVNEQFF.